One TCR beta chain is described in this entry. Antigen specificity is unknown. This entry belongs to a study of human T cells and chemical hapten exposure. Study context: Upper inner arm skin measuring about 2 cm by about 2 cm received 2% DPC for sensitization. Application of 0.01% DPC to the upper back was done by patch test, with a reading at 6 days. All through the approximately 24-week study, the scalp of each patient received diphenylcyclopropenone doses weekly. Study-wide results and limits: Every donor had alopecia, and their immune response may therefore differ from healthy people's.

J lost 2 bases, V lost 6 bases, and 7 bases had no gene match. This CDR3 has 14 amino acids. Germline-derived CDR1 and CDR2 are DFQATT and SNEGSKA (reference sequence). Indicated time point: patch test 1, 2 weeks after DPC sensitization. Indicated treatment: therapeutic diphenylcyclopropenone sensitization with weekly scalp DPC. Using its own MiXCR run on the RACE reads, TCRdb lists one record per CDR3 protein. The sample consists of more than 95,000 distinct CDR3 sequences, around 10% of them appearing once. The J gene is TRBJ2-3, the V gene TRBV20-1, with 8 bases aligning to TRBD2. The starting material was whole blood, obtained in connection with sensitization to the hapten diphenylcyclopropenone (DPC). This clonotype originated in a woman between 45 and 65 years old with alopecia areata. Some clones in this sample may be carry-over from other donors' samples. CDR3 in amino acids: CSAPSGSPTDTQYF. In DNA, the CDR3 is TGCAGTGCACCAAGCGGGAGCCCCACAGATACGCAGTATTTT.